Each of the 30 T cell receptor beta chains below was sequenced from the same sample in a study of blood T cell repertoires in COVID-19. The assay was immunoSEQ multiplex PCR, and TCRdb's table has in-frame clones only and misses some. This sample carries about 89,000 clones, roughly 80% of them seen once, and the ten largest clones take roughly 53%. Material: peripheral blood. The receptor source for this set is a human donor in a cohort sampled during active COVID-19.

This chain uses TRBV27 with TRBJ1-3, with 7 bases lining up with TRBD1. V shed 5 bases, J shed 8 bases, and the junction held 6 bases outside the gene matches. The CDR3 runs 13 residues. The V gene's germline CDR1 is MNHEY and CDR2 SMNVEV (reference sequence). The CDR3 loop is CASSPPGGYTIYF. The CDR3 DNA sequence: TGTGCCAGCAGTCCCCCAGGGGGTTACACCATATATTTT.

This chain uses TRBV5-1 with TRBJ2-3, with a tentative D call TRBD1 (5 bases). The V and J ends lost 7 bases and 1 base respectively, with 13 bases between them. CDR1 is SGHRS and CDR2 is YFSETQ in the germline V gene. This CDR3 comprises 14 residues. The CDR3 spells CASEIDRGTDTQYF. The CDR3 region has the DNA TGCGCCAGCGAGATTGACAGAGGCACAGATACGCAGTATTTT.

This clone was recorded once. This chain links TRBV6-2 or TRBV6-3 with TRBJ2-2, with a possible D match to TRBD2 (6 bases). CDR3 length equals 15 residues. The ends were cut back, 0 bases at V and 9 bases at J, with 14 bases in the middle. The V gene's germline CDR1 is MNHEY and CDR2 SVGEGT. The CDR3 nucleotides read TGTGCCAGCAGTTACTCCGGGACTGAAGTCCGGGAGCTGTTTTTT. Translation: CASSYSGTEVRELFF.

V usage is TRBV12-3 or TRBV12-4 and J usage is TRBJ1-5; D is unclear. The CDR3 is 12 amino acids. Deletions cut 6 bases from V and 4 bases from J, with 7 bases between. The DNA of the CDR3 is TGTGCCAGCAGCCCCCAAAATCAGCCCCAGCATTTT. Its protein product is CASSPQNQPQHF.

This sequence joins TRBV28 and TRBJ2-2, with D possibly being TRBD2 (6 bases). The V end was cut by 4 bases, the J end by 9 bases, with 9 bases between. There are 12 residues in the CDR3. CDR1 and CDR2 (germline): MDHEN, SYDVKM. This CDR3 is CASSSEGRELFF. In nucleotides, the CDR3 is TGTGCCAGCAGTTCGGAGGGGAGGGAGCTGTTTTTT.

The chain couples TRBV7-2 to TRBJ1-5; 7 bases agree with TRBD1. CDR1 is SGHTA and CDR2 is FQGNSA in the germline V gene. The CDR3 sequence is 15 residues long. The V gene end was trimmed by 6 bases and the J gene end by 7 bases; junction bases not matched to a gene: 12. The CDR3 nucleotides are TGTGCCAGCAGTCGAACAGGGGTTTCAGGACAGCCCCAGCATTTT. Encoded protein: CASSRTGVSGQPQHF. Complete variable domain (other parts from reference TRBV7-2 and TRBJ1-5): GAGVSQSPSNKVTEKGKDVELRCDPISGHTALYWYRQSLGQGLEFLIYFQGNSAPDKSGLPSDRFSAERTGGSVSTLTIQRTQQEDSAVYLCASSRTGVSGQPQHFGDGTRLSIL.

The rearrangement links TRBV19 to TRBJ2-7; TRBD1 might be the D (6 bases). The CDR3 contains 14 residues. Germline CDR1 reads LNHDA; CDR2 reads SQIVND (reference sequence). V gave up 5 bases and J gave up 2 bases, with 13 bases separating them. The CDR3 loop reads CASSRDTTTYEQYF. The CDR3 DNA sequence: TGTGCCAGTAGTCGGGACACAACTACCTACGAGCAGTACTTC.

V gene TRBV19 combines with J gene TRBJ1-1; 9 bases are shared with TRBD1. Per the germline V gene, CDR1 is LNHDA and CDR2 is SQIVND (reference sequence). With V trimmed by 3 bases and J by 4 bases, 0 bases remained unmatched. The CDR3 is 13 residues long. Written as DNA, the CDR3 is TGTGCCAGTAGTATGACAGGGGGCACTGAAGCTTTCTTT. As protein: CASSMTGGTEAFF.

This chain connects TRBV6-2 or TRBV6-3 to TRBJ2-2; TRBD1 agrees at 7 bases. From germline, CDR1 is MNHEY and CDR2 SVGEGT. This CDR3 comprises 15 residues. V shed 2 bases and J 4 bases; nucleotides not matched to a gene: 4. CDR3 loop: CASSYGDRITGELFF. In DNA, the CDR3 is TGTGCCAGCAGTTACGGGGACAGAATCACCGGGGAGCTGTTTTTT.

The chain joins TRBV3-1 (or the pseudogene TRBV3-2) to TRBJ2-1, with TRBD1 identical over 10 bases. CDR1 is LGHDT and CDR2 is YNNKEL in the germline V gene (reference sequence). The CDR3 spans 15 residues. V dropped 5 bases and J dropped 7; count of bases not matched to a gene: 8. CDR3 coding DNA: TGTGCCAGCAGCAACCGGGACAGGGGTCTTAATGAGCAGTTCTTC. The encoded protein is CASSNRDRGLNEQFF.

Concerning this clone: Other DNA variants within this sample encode the same CDR3. The V and J genes are TRBV4-3 and TRBJ1-6; 8 nucleotides align to TRBD1. The germline CDR1 and CDR2 sequences are LGHNA and YSLEER. The CDR3 sequence is 14 residues long. V lost 4 bases to trimming and J lost 10 bases; unmatched junction nucleotides: 6. For the CDR3, the DNA is TGCGCCAGCAGCCTCGACAGGGGAGACTCACCCCTCCACTTT. Translated, it gives CASSLDRGDSPLHF.

The gene calls are TRBV27 and TRBJ1-6; TRBD1 matches at 7 bases. Germline CDR1 and CDR2: MNHEY and SMNVEV (reference sequence). CDR3 size: 16 residues. Trimming at V came to 6 bases and at J to 3 bases, leaving 8 bases not matched to a gene. The CDR3 nucleotides are TGTGCCAGCAGCTTTACAGGGGTCGGCTATAATTCACCCCTCCACTTT. It translates to CASSFTGVGYNSPLHF.

The J gene is TRBJ2-7, the V gene TRBV15; TRBD1 aligns across 8 bases. The V gene's germline CDR1 is LNHNV and CDR2 YYDKDF (reference sequence). V lost 0 bases to trimming and J lost 0 bases; unmatched junction nucleotides: 7. The CDR3 totals 17 residues. The CDR3 DNA reads as TGTGCCACCAGCAGAGATCGCGGGACAGGTAGCTCCTACGAGCAGTACTTC. Its protein is CATSRDRGTGSSYEQYF.

In regard to this clone: Other DNA variants within this sample encode the same CDR3. This rearrangement joins TRBV4-1 to TRBJ2-5, with a tentative D call TRBD1 (6 bases). V shed 0 bases and J shed 3 bases, with 11 bases lying between them. Germline loops: CDR1 MGHRA, CDR2 YSYEKL. The CDR3 is 15 residues long. The DNA of the CDR3 is TGCGCCAGCAGCCAAGAAGGTCAGGGGAAAGAGACCCAGTACTTC. Amino acids: CASSQEGQGKETQYF.

This clone was detected a few times. The rearrangement joins TRBV3-1 (or the pseudogene TRBV3-2) to TRBJ2-1, with 14 bases aligning to TRBD2. The CDR3 extends over 19 amino acids. Trimming cost V 3 bases and J 5 bases; bases outside gene matches: 12. CDR1 and CDR2 (germline): LGHDT, YNNKEL (reference sequence). In DNA form, the CDR3 reads TGTGCCAGCAGCCAGAATCCCGGGACTAGCGGGAGTGGCCACAATGAGCAGTTCTTC. Encoded protein: CASSQNPGTSGSGHNEQFF.

The chain has TRBV6-5 and TRBJ1-1; 9 bases are shared with TRBD1. V lost 4 bases and J lost 5; bases outside the gene matches: 8. This CDR3 contains 15 residues. CDR1 is MNHEY, CDR2 SVGAGI, per germline. The CDR3 spells CASSFGTGPRTEAFF. The CDR3 DNA reads TGTGCCAGCAGTTTCGGGACAGGGCCGCGGACTGAAGCTTTCTTT.

The rearrangement links TRBV28 to TRBJ1-2, with 8 bases aligning to TRBD1. The germline V gene has CDR1 MDHEN and CDR2 SYDVKM. V was pared by 5 bases and J by 6 bases, with 8 bases of the junction left unmatched. The CDR3 is 14 residues long. The CDR3, as DNA: TGTGCCAGCAGTCCCGAGGACAGGGTGCATGGCTACACCTTC. This sequence encodes CASSPEDRVHGYTF.

The J gene is TRBJ2-1, the V gene TRBV15; D ambiguous. The CDR3 has 12 amino acids. Germline V CDR1 and CDR2: LNHNV, YYDKDF (reference sequence). V was clipped by 2 bases and J by 9 bases, with 8 bases between them. CDR3 coding DNA: TGTGCCACCAGCAGATTAGATAGTGAGCAGTTCTTC. Residues: CATSRLDSEQFF.

CDR3 DNA sequence: TGTGCCAGCAGCCTAACGGGACAGAACTATGGCTACACCTTC. This encodes CASSLTGQNYGYTF. V and J are TRBV6-5 and TRBJ1-2; 7 bases fit TRBD1. Unmatched junction bases numbered 6, after V lost 6 bases and J lost 2 bases. Germline CDR1 reads MNHEY; CDR2 reads SVGAGI. The CDR3 is 14 amino acids.

This chain joins TRBV28 and TRBJ1-3; no reliable D call. Germline V gene sequence: CDR1 MDHEN, CDR2 SYDVKM. This CDR3 spans 15 amino acids. Trimming removed 3 bases from V and 3 bases from J, with 12 bases in between. In DNA, the CDR3 is TGTGCCAGCAGTTTGAGCAGCGTGGGTGGAAACACCATATATTTT. It codes for CASSLSSVGGNTIYF.

This rearrangement joins TRBV28 to TRBJ2-1, with D maybe TRBD2 (6 bases). CDR3 length: 15 amino acids. CDR1 and CDR2 (germline): MDHEN, SYDVKM. V was trimmed by 6 bases and J by 8 bases, leaving 20 bases between them. CDR3 region: CASSPFPGATDEQFF. The CDR3 bases are TGTGCCAGCAGCCCCTTTCCGGGAGCTACTGATGAGCAGTTCTTC.

V is TRBV3-1 (or the pseudogene TRBV3-2) and J is TRBJ1-5, with a possible D match to TRBD1 (5 bases). The germline V gene has CDR1 LGHDT and CDR2 YNNKEL (reference sequence). The CDR3 length is 14 residues. Trimming shortened V by 5 bases and J by 0 bases, and 8 bases separated the two germline ends. In DNA, the CDR3 is TGTGCCAGCAGCGGGACTCATAGCAATCAGCCCCAGCATTTT. Protein product: CASSGTHSNQPQHF.

The chain has TRBV5-6 and TRBJ2-7; 9 nucleotides match TRBD2. CDR1 SGHDT and CDR2 YYEEEE come from the germline V gene. V trimming: 4 bases; J trimming: 2 bases; junction bases outside the gene matches: 7. This CDR3 comprises 15 residues. Written as DNA, the CDR3 is TGTGCCAGCAGCGTGACTAGCGGTCCTACCTACGAGCAGTACTTC. It encodes CASSVTSGPTYEQYF.

The chain couples TRBV14 to TRBJ2-7; tentative D call: TRBD1 (6 bases). This CDR3 comprises 16 residues. Trimming took 6 bases from V and 3 from J, leaving 21 bases between them. Germline V gives CDR1 SGHDN, CDR2 FVKESK. The CDR3 DNA is TGTGCCAGCAGTCCCATCCGGGGACAAGGCCGCTACGAGCAGTACTTC. Translation: CASSPIRGQGRYEQYF. Together with reference TRBV14 and TRBJ2-7, the CDR3 gives the full variable domain: EAGVTQFPSHSVIEKGQTVTLRCDPISGHDNLYWYRRVMGKEIKFLLHFVKESKQDESGMPNNRFLAERTGGTYSTLKVQPAELEDSGVYFCASSPIRGQGRYEQYFGPGTRLTVT.

This clone was counted many times. The V call is TRBV12-5, the J call TRBJ2-1; D gene unclear. This CDR3 region has 15 residues. V lost 1 base and J lost 7, with 14 bases in between. CDR1 is LGHNT, CDR2 FRNRAP, per germline. CDR3 nucleotide sequence: TGTGCTAGTGGTTTGGGAAGTAGCATTGCAAATGAGCAGTTCTTC. Protein sequence: CASGLGSSIANEQFF.

This clone was observed a single time. The chain has TRBV28 and TRBJ2-5, with a weak D call TRBD1 (5 bases). The CDR3 loop spans 15 amino acids. The V and J ends lost 4 bases and 5 bases respectively, with 17 bases between them. Per the germline V gene, CDR1 is MDHEN and CDR2 is SYDVKM. The CDR3 reads CASSSRVALGETQYF. In DNA, the CDR3 is TGTGCCAGCAGTTCCAGGGTGGCGCTCGGGGAGACCCAGTACTTC.

The V and J genes are TRBV3-1 (or the pseudogene TRBV3-2) and TRBJ2-2; no definite D call. V was pared by 6 bases and J by 1 base, with 6 bases between. The CDR3 runs to 13 residues. The V gene's germline CDR1 is LGHDT and CDR2 YNNKEL (reference sequence). The CDR3 nucleotides are TGTGCCAGCAGTCGAGGGAACACCGGGGAGCTGTTTTTT. This codes for CASSRGNTGELFF.

The chain employs TRBV7-8 and TRBJ2-3; 7 bases are a match to TRBD2. Germline loops: CDR1 SGHVS, CDR2 FQNEAQ. CDR3 size: 17 residues. The V gene end was trimmed by 5 bases and the J gene end by 6 bases; junction bases not matched to a gene: 17. The CDR3 DNA sequence: TGTGCCAGCAGCCCACTTGTTGGGGGGGAATATTTGGATACGCAGTATTTT. It is translated as CASSPLVGGEYLDTQYF.

This clone was seen more than once but under ten times. This chain joins TRBV7-2 and TRBJ2-2; 12 nucleotides match TRBD2. The length of the CDR3 is 17 residues. Looked up from germline, CDR1 is SGHTA and CDR2 is FQGNSA. Trimming at V came to 1 base and at J to 7 bases, leaving 7 bases not matched to a gene. In nucleotides, the CDR3 is TGTGCCAGCAGCTTAGTAAGCCTAGCGGGAGGGAGCGGGGAGCTGTTTTTT. Its translation is CASSLVSLAGGSGELFF.

The chain recombines TRBV19 with TRBJ2-2; TRBD2 is a possible D gene (5 bases). Trimming pared 6 bases from V and 8 bases from J, leaving 13 bases between. The CDR3 covers 13 residues. Germline V gene sequence: CDR1 LNHDA, CDR2 SQIVND (reference sequence). The DNA of the CDR3 is TGTGCCAGTAGGGACTGGGTTCCTGGGGAGCTGTTTTTT. It is translated as CASRDWVPGELFF.